This T cell receptor beta chain was profiled in a study of blood T cell repertoires in COVID-19. Study as a whole: The origin of the acute and convalescent COVID-19 samples was the United States, Italy and Spain.

As handled by the study authors: Using reference gene primer amplification, nucleated cell counts were estimated. Libraries were prepared by immunoSEQ multiplex PCR; TCRdb keeps only in-frame clonotypes and omits some of them. That table gives V, J and clone size, and the DNA gave D and trimming. Here the sample spans hundreds of thousands of clones, 83% being singletons. V lost 0 bases and J lost 6; bases outside the gene matches: 13. This CDR3 contains 18 residues. Per germline, CDR1 LGHNA and CDR2 YNFKEQ. Participant-reported clinical history was the basis for cohort assignment. Before they entered the study, exposed participants had met a COVID-19 case within 2 weeks.

Sequenced input: PBMCs or T cells enriched from blood (not recorded which). The rearrangement joins TRBV4-2 to TRBJ2-7; 11 bases map to TRBD1. The sequence was obtained from a woman aged 40 to 55 who had been exposed to COVID-19. CDR3 coding DNA: TGTGCCAGCAGCCAAGATCTCGAGTCGGGACAGGGGGGAAGCGAGCAGTACTTC. Its protein is CASSQDLESGQGGSEQYF.